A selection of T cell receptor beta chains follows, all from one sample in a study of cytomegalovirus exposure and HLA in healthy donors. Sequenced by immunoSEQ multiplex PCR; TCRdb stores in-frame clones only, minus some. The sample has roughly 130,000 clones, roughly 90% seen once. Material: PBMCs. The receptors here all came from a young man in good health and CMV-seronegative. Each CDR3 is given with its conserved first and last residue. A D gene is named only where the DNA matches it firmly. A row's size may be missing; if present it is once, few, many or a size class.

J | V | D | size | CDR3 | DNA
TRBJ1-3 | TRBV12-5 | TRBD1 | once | CASTQGTAGNTIYF | TGTGCTAGTACGCAAGGGACAGCTGGAAACACCATATATTTT
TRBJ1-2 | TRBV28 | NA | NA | CAAGANFNYGYTF | TGTGCCGCCGGAGCCAACTTTAACTATGGCTACACCTTC
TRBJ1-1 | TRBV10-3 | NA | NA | CAISGGGDTEAFF | TGTGCCATCAGTGGGGGAGGGGACACTGAAGCTTTCTTT
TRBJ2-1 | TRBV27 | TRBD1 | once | CATAGTGLYNEQFF | TGTGCCACCGCCGGGACAGGCCTATACAATGAGCAGTTCTTC
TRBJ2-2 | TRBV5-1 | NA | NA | CASKGAGSNTGELFF | TGCGCCAGCAAAGGGGCAGGATCGAACACCGGGGAGCTGTTTTTT
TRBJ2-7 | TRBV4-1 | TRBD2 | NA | CASSQGLAGYEQYF | TGCGCCAGCAGCCAAGGTCTAGCGGGCTACGAGCAGTACTTC
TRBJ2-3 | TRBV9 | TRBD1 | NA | CASSIDRGETDTQYF | TGTGCCAGCAGCATCGACAGGGGGGAGACAGATACGCAGTATTTT
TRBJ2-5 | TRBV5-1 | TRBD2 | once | CASSLERDYLYF | TGCGCCAGCAGCTTGGAGCGGGACTATCTCTACTTC
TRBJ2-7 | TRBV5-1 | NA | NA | CASSLGHSFSYEQYF | TGCGCCAGCAGCTTGGGGCACAGTTTCTCCTACGAGCAGTACTTC
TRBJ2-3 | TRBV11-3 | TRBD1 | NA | CASSPGQTRRDTQYF | TGTGCCAGCAGCCCGGGACAGACCCGGAGAGATACGCAGTATTTT
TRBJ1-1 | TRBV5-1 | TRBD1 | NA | CASSLGTGVGTEAFF | TGCGCCAGCAGCTTGGGAACAGGGGTTGGCACTGAAGCTTTCTTT
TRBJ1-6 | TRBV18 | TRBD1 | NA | CASSPLGTGSFNSPLHF | TGTGCCAGCTCACCGCTCGGGACAGGGTCCTTTAATTCACCCCTCCACTTT
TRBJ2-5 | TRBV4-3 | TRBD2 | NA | CASSQGSPGREETQYF | TGCGCCAGCAGCCAAGGCTCCCCGGGGAGGGAAGAGACCCAGTACTTC
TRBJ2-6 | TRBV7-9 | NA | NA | CASSLADDRHSGANVLTF | TGTGCCAGCAGCTTAGCTGATGACAGGCACTCTGGGGCCAACGTCCTGACTTTC
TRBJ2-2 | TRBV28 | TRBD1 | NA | CASSLTGDTGELFF | TGTGCCAGCAGCTTAACAGGGGACACCGGGGAGCTGTTTTTT